A single sample gave rise to the 19 T cell receptor beta chains below, sequenced in a study of OX40 agonist ivuxolimab in advanced cancers. Data came from immunoSEQ multiplex PCR; TCRdb stores just in-frame clones and leaves some out. The table has over 14,000 clones, 80% seen once. This specimen consisted of CD4+ or CD8+ T cells sorted from blood, obtained in a trial of the OX40 agonist ivuxolimab. The receptors stem from an adult with an advanced solid tumor such as melanoma, head and neck, liver or kidney cancer.

The rearrangement links TRBV7-2 to TRBJ2-2; D may be TRBD2 (6 bases). Germline V gene data show CDR1 as SGHTA and CDR2 as FQGNSA. The CDR3 runs to 15 residues. Trimming shortened V by 5 bases and J by 5 bases, and 15 bases separated the two germline ends. The CDR3 DNA follows: TGTGCCAGCAGCGGGGACTCCGGTCGGACCGGGGAGCTGTTTTTT. Protein product: CASSGDSGRTGELFF.

V usage is TRBV5-4 and J usage is TRBJ2-7; perhaps TRBD2 as D (6 bases). Germline loops: CDR1 SGHNT, CDR2 YYREEE (reference sequence). The CDR3 consists of 12 residues. V lost 4 bases and J lost 6, with 11 bases in between. CDR3 residues: CASSTGLLEQYF. DNA of the CDR3: TGTGCCAGCAGCACTGGACTACTCGAGCAGTACTTC.

The rearrangement links TRBV4-3 to TRBJ2-1; D is uncertain. The germline gives CDR1 LGHNA, CDR2 YSLEER. V lost 2 bases to trimming and J lost 0 bases, with 5 bases between them. This CDR3 spans 14 amino acids. The CDR3 nucleotides read TGCGCCAGCAGCCAATCTAGCTCCTACAATGAGCAGTTCTTC. Translated, it gives CASSQSSSYNEQFF.

The chain employs TRBV19 and TRBJ2-1, with no clear D. Germline values: CDR1 LNHDA, CDR2 SQIVND (reference sequence). The germline V and J ends were trimmed by 4 bases and 2 bases, with 15 bases remaining between them. The CDR3 is made up of 16 amino acids. The CDR3, as DNA: TGTGCCAGTAGTAGGAATAGCCAGAATCCCTACAATGAGCAGTTCTTC. It codes for CASSRNSQNPYNEQFF.

V is TRBV7-4 and J is TRBJ2-7; the match to TRBD1 covers 10 bases. CDR3 length equals 16 residues. Germline lookup yields CDR1 SGHVT and CDR2 SQSDAQ. The J segment lost 4 bases and the V segment lost 4 bases, leaving 10 bases of the junction unmatched. The CDR3 region is CASSSQPRTGGYEQYF. CDR3 in DNA: TGTGCCAGCAGCTCGCAACCCCGGACAGGGGGTTACGAGCAGTACTTC.

The V call is TRBV6-5, the J call TRBJ2-3; either TRBD1 or TRBD2 may fit D (5 bases each). The germline gives CDR1 MNHEY, CDR2 SVGAGI. The CDR3 runs to 14 residues. The germline V and J ends were trimmed by 11 bases and 2 bases, with 17 bases remaining between them. In DNA form, the CDR3 reads TGTGCCGGAGCGAATAGGGACCACACAGATACGCAGTATTTT. Translated, it gives CAGANRDHTDTQYF.

V and J are TRBV2 and TRBJ2-7; D is possibly TRBD1 (6 bases). Germline lookup yields CDR1 SNHLY and CDR2 FYNNEI. This CDR3 is 14 amino acids long. The V end was cut by 7 bases, the J end by 4 bases, with 17 bases between. The CDR3 nucleotides read TGTGCCAGCATCGGTGGGGGCGCAGGATACGAGCAGTACTTC. Amino acid sequence: CASIGGGAGYEQYF.

The CDR3 loop reads CASSLVVNEKLFF. The CDR3 bases are TGTGCCAGCAGCTTAGTCGTTAATGAAAAACTGTTTTTT. The J gene is TRBJ1-4, the V gene TRBV13; D is ambiguous. The CDR3 consists of 13 residues. Per the germline V gene, CDR1 is PRHDT and CDR2 is FYEKMQ (reference sequence). The ends were cut back, 1 base at V and 4 bases at J, with 4 bases in the middle.

This chain connects TRBV4-1 to TRBJ2-6, with D possibly TRBD1 on 5 matching bases. V shed 0 bases and J shed 1 base, with 7 bases lying between them. The CDR3 contains 16 residues. CDR1 is MGHRA, CDR2 YSYEKL, per germline. The CDR3 loop reads CASSQDQGSGANVLTF. CDR3 nucleotide sequence: TGCGCCAGCAGCCAAGATCAGGGTTCTGGGGCCAACGTCCTGACTTTC.

V usage is TRBV7-2 and J usage is TRBJ2-1, with unresolved D. V dropped 0 bases and J dropped 3 bases, with 0 bases sitting between them. Germline CDR1 reads SGHTA; CDR2 reads FQGNSA. The CDR3 length is 12 residues. This CDR3 is CASSLAYNEQFF. The CDR3 DNA follows: TGTGCCAGCAGCTTAGCCTACAATGAGCAGTTCTTC.

This chain uses TRBV6-1 with TRBJ2-7; D is unresolved. Germline V gene data show CDR1 as MNHNS and CDR2 as SASEGT. V lost 5 bases to trimming and J lost 3 bases, with 5 bases between them. This CDR3 is built from 11 residues. The CDR3 DNA reads as TGTGCCAGCAGTTACAACTACGAGCAGTACTTC. This codes for CASSYNYEQYF.

The CDR3 nucleotides read TGTGCCAGCACCCTTAGGGCAGGGGGCACAGATACGCAGTATTTT. Amino acids: CASTLRAGGTDTQYF. J is TRBJ2-3 and V is TRBV5-8; D perhaps matches TRBD1 (6 bases). Trimming cost V 6 bases and J 1 base, with 15 bases left between them. The CDR3 has 15 residues. Looked up from germline, CDR1 is SGHTS and CDR2 is YDEGEE.

The chain links TRBV28 to TRBJ2-5; 9 bases match TRBD2. V shed 3 bases, J shed 1 base, and the junction held 3 bases outside the gene matches. Germline CDR1 and CDR2: MDHEN and SYDVKM. The CDR3 extends over 15 amino acids. This CDR3 reads CASSFWREGQETQYF. CDR3 in DNA: TGTGCCAGCAGTTTCTGGCGGGAGGGCCAAGAGACCCAGTACTTC.

The V call is TRBV7-6, the J call TRBJ2-1; TRBD1 agrees at 7 bases. This CDR3 spans 15 amino acids. In germline, CDR1 is SGHVS, CDR2 FNYEAQ. V trimming: 5 bases; J trimming: 8 bases; junction bases outside the gene matches: 12. CDR3 loop: CASSLTLTGLDEQFF. CDR3 coding DNA: TGTGCCAGCAGCCTCACTCTGACAGGGCTCGATGAGCAGTTCTTC.

V is TRBV6-5 and J is TRBJ2-7; D remains ambiguous. The CDR3 has 15 residues. Germline V gene sequence: CDR1 MNHEY, CDR2 SVGAGI. V gave up 3 bases and J gave up 0 bases, with 12 bases separating them. CDR3 in DNA: TGTGCCAGCAGTTATTCAAGCAGGTCCTCCTACGAGCAGTACTTC. Translated: CASSYSSRSSYEQYF.

This clone has only one observation. V is TRBV29-1 and J is TRBJ2-1; D unclear. Trimming pared 3 bases from V and 10 bases from J, leaving 10 bases between. The CDR3 consists of 11 residues. Germline V CDR1 and CDR2: SQVTM, ANQGSEA. CDR3 loop: CSVDERPEQFF. The CDR3 bases are TGCAGCGTTGACGAGCGTCCAGAGCAGTTCTTC.

The chain employs TRBV7-8 and TRBJ2-1, with no clear D. With 4 bases removed from V and 6 bases from J, the gap between germline ends came to 10 bases. Germline CDR1 reads SGHVS; CDR2 reads FQNEAQ. The CDR3 has 13 amino acids. As DNA, the CDR3 is TGTGCCAGCAGCTCATCAACACTCAATGAGCAGTTCTTC. Protein sequence: CASSSSTLNEQFF.

Only a few counts were recorded for this clone. This chain links TRBV19 with TRBJ2-3; 9 nucleotides align to TRBD2. Germline CDR1 is LNHDA and CDR2 is SQIVND (reference sequence). The J segment lost 2 bases and the V segment lost 8 bases, leaving 5 bases of the junction unmatched. The CDR3 spans 14 residues. CDR3 residues: CASHLAGLTDTQYF. The DNA for the CDR3 is TGTGCCAGTCACCTAGCGGGACTCACAGATACGCAGTATTTT.

This clone has only a few counts. The chain's CDR3 is CAWSAHSRGAFF. The CDR3 DNA follows: TGTGCCTGGAGTGCTCACTCACGTGGAGCTTTCTTT. This sequence joins TRBV30 and TRBJ1-1, with no clear D. The germline gives CDR1 GTSNPN, CDR2 SVGIG (reference sequence). Trimming pared 1 base from V and 10 bases from J, leaving 13 bases between. The CDR3 length is 12 residues.